Below, one T cell receptor beta chain is given with its context. This clone's antigen is unknown. Its ends do not fully match the called genes, so a read error is possible. From cysteine to phenylalanine, the CDR3 is 15 amino acids long. Of all the DNA, just the CDR3 is kept, 45 bases in frame from base 1. CDR1 and CDR2 are drawn from the germline V gene (reference sequence): GTSNPN, SVGIG. Libraries were prepared through the immunoSEQ multiplex PCR assay. A mixture of 60 forward primers for TCR Vbeta segments and 13 reverse primers for TCR Jbeta segments was used in the multiplex PCR. A multiplex PCR assay on genomic DNA amplified the CDR3 region of rearranged TCR beta genes. The Illumina HiSeq System was used to sequence the amplified TCR beta libraries as 87-base-pair reads. The original methods were these. A later analysis tallied about 77 million unique TCR beta chains across the 660 or so repertoires, and roughly 11 million of those chains were shared by two or more donors. A nearest-neighbor algorithm error-corrected the raw reads and collapsed the reads into unique sequences, merging closely related sequences to remove PCR and sequencing errors. Alignment of CDR3 sequences to IMGT reference sequences was used to assign V, D and J gene segments. For a sequence to be retained, a match of at least six nucleotides was required to both a V gene segment and a J gene segment. A rearrangement was called productive if the CDR3 had no stop codons and remained in frame with V and J, and every other rearrangement was called non-productive. Following IMGT convention, CDR3 was defined as the stretch from the second conserved V-encoded cysteine to the conserved J-encoded phenylalanine. The earlier analysis of some 550 of the donors excluded any sequence lacking an unambiguous match to a single V gene segment. An earlier analysis of 450 to 650 of the donors called V segments functional above 56.7% productive rearrangements and segregating when the between-donor standard deviation exceeded 5%. A statistical classification framework was built to diagnose cytomegalovirus status from the catalog of TCR beta chain sequences. A later analysis assigned V and J genes by comparing TCR nucleotide sequences with IMGT/GENE-DB human TR gene sequences. The TCRdist pipeline was used in a later analysis to assign CDR3 sequences and most-parsimonious VDJ recombination scenarios. In a later analysis, each TCR beta chain was defined by its CDR3 amino acid sequence together with its V-gene family, and reads without a unique V-gene family were excluded. A later analysis removed over 500 highly shared, low-generation-probability nucleotide sequences to deal with suspected cross-contamination and a sequencing artifact. In a later analysis, a clonal expansion index was calculated for each public chain from normalized within-repertoire ranks of inferred template counts. A later analysis computed generation probabilities with a VDJ recombination model fitted to out-of-frame rearrangements, and checked the results against IGoR. In a later analysis, hypergeometric tests were used to score TCR-TCR, TCR-HLA and TCR-CMV co-occurrence, with a repertoire-size bias correction applied to TCR pairs. To estimate false discovery rates, a later analysis permuted the HLA or CMV assignments 20 times. In a later analysis, co-occurring TCRs were grouped with DBSCAN, and TCRdist sequence similarity was added when clustering was performed within HLA-allele-positive subsets. Repertoires with fewer than 30,000 or more than 120,000 public chains were left out of co-occurrence clustering, as were roughly five repertoires with anomalous nucleotide sharing. TCRdb's version of the immuneACCESS table is confined to in-frame rearrangements and falls short of the full clone set. An unresolved V gene accounts for under half of the shortfall where checked; the remainder is of unknown origin. That table is the source of V, J and clone size, and D and trimming were worked out from the DNA. This sample holds around 120,000 clones; approximately 80% were observed only once. Jointly, the top ten make up about 4.9% of the sample.

This entry is derived from a study of cytomegalovirus exposure and HLA in healthy donors (dated by TCRdb to about 2017). Broadly, across the study: In an earlier analysis of approximately 640 of the donors, less than 350 Gb of sequence data and 100 million or so unique TCR beta sequences from about 190 million T cells were reported. A later genetic analysis took genome-wide SNP genotypes for about 65% of the 666 donors and used that subset as a discovery cohort. Among the roughly 400 genotyped donors, 75% to 90% belonged to the genetic ancestry cluster associated with self-reported Caucasian donors. The study used immunosequencing to profile the T cell repertoires of 666 subjects and linked those repertoires to cytomegalovirus serostatus. To predict cytomegalovirus infection status, the study combined high-throughput TCR immunosequencing, statistical association of individual TCRs with disease status, and machine learning. A later analysis re-analyzed previously published TCR beta repertoires from 666 donors and added high-resolution HLA genotyping to study TCR occurrence patterns. All discovery cohort repertoires had been generated on a single sequencing platform. About 300 gigabases of sequencing data and around 80 million unique TCR sequences made up an early release that covered fewer than 650 HLA-typed donors. The number of typed donors differed by locus: roughly 629-640 for A, B, C, DRB1 and DQB1; about 520 for DQA1; 606 for DPA1; and some 430 for DPB1. Alongside the repertoire data, information on donor age, sex, ethnicity and CMV serostatus was compiled. Four or five DR-DQ haplotypes were handled as single units for association and clustering because linkage in the cohort was strong. The aim of the study was to test whether cataloging public T cell receptors could identify signatures of past pathogen exposure. To decide whether each TCR beta V gene segment behaved as functional or pseudogenic, an earlier analysis of approximately 620 of the donors relied on high-throughput TCR beta sequencing. Rather than drawing on any new phenotypic data, the later analysis identified candidate immune exposures from TCR beta sequences and the way those sequences occurred across donors. Among roughly 400 genotyped donors of the cohort, an average of approximately 240,000 unique TCR beta nucleotide sequences were sequenced per donor, roughly 20% of them non-productive. HLA typing covered class I and class II loci at four-digit resolution. Along with the approximately 650-subject first cohort, a separate validation cohort of around 110 different subjects was used.

In total, fewer than 750 healthy bone marrow donors made up the cohort. All cohort members were sampled while nominally healthy, although unrecorded immune exposures were likely present. The donor tested CMV seropositive and was one of the 289 seropositive cohort members. Every donor gave a peripheral blood sample, and the peripheral blood mononuclear cells from that sample were used for TCR beta sequencing. The Qiagen DNeasy Blood Extraction Kit was used to extract genomic DNA from the blood cell samples. The research as a whole found: According to a later analysis, TCR association rates differed among HLA loci, with DRB1 alleles showing the most associated TCRs and HLA-C alleles showing the fewest. A later analysis found that most CMV-associated TCR beta chains appeared HLA-restricted, with HLA associations seemingly driven largely by CMV exposure. In a later analysis, several top co-occurrence clusters were reported to appear linked to parvovirus B19, influenza, CMV and Epstein-Barr virus. Because the 87-base-pair reads could not distinguish some IMGT-functional V segments, including TRBV6-2 and TRBV6-3, those segments were excluded. Most TCR sequences were seen in very few donors, while some public TCRs were found in many individuals. Correlated functional status among segregating V segments might be attributable to linkage disequilibrium, but an unknown experimental factor could not be ruled out. Three of the identified cytomegalovirus-associated TCR beta chains were confirmed in vitro to be specific for cytomegalovirus antigens. An earlier analysis of 587 of the donors showed that most TCR beta V segments appeared in productive rearrangements either about 87% or about 30% of the time, which broadly matched IMGT annotations. Strong co-occurrence of HLA alleles, especially DR and DQ, made assigning TCR associations to individual alleles difficult. The classifier was reported to diagnose cytomegalovirus status with high specificity and sensitivity in both the original and validation cohorts. For the cohort, immune exposure information was limited to CMV serostatus. In the study, some 180 TCR beta chains were listed as associated with cytomegalovirus. Specific HLA alleles were associated with 15,000 to 20,000 TCR beta sequences at a false discovery rate of 0.05 in a later analysis. A further reported finding was that TCR beta sequences accurately predicted the HLA-A and HLA-B alleles for most subjects in the first cohort. HLA typing was unavailable for some donors at each locus, so association tests used only the typed subset. Compared with equally common non-associated chains, HLA-associated TCR beta chains in a later analysis were more clonally expanded and had lower generation probabilities. The earlier analysis of fewer than 750 of the donors excluded some 15 rarely observed V segments, including chromosome 9 orphons, because counts were too low. Presence/absence analyses assumed roughly uniform sequencing depth across donors, an assumption that may not hold. The authors suggested that the approach could potentially be extended to other disease states and immunological phenotypes. According to a later genetic analysis, donors in an Asian-associated ancestry cluster had fewer N-insertions in productive TCRs than the roughly 670-donor mean. A cluster of highly shared sequence variants was judged likely to represent a technical artifact of the sequencing pipeline. In a later genetic analysis, a missense DCLRE1C variant was associated with V-gene and J-gene trimming of TCR beta chains, and the association was replicated in an independent cohort. The cohort was sequenced for TCR beta chains only, and without alpha or paired-chain data the features that could be detected were limited.

The rearrangement joined TRBV30 to TRBJ2-1, with 9 bases matching TRBD2. Specimen: PBMCs. The receptor comes from a man between 45 and 60 years old in good health and CMV-seropositive. The CDR3 here reads CAWSLGLARYNGQFF. The DNA sequence is as follows: TGTGCCTGGAGCCTCGGACTAGCGAGATACAATGGGCAGTTCTTC.